The entry below gives a single T cell receptor beta chain sequence along with its context. Its antigen remains undetermined. No much larger clone exists at a distance of one base, and base qualities are not known. These data originate in a study of T cell responses to AZD1222 COVID-19 vaccine (dated by TCRdb to 2020 to 2023). Study-wide context: AZD1222 recipients given second doses at about 4 weeks or at about 12 weeks were pooled, since spike-specific TCR depth and breadth were not found to differ between the two schedules. A total of about 230 trial participants underwent TCR sequencing, of whom 200 to 220 received two doses of AZD1222 and some 25 received two doses of the MenACWY control vaccine. Trial participants were enrolled by age into 18-55, 56-69 and 70-plus year subgroups, with about 150, 27 and 61 TCR-sequenced participants respectively. The research as a whole found: The whole spike protein was spanned by vaccine-associated CD4 TCRs, and dominant responses were seen in regions 160-218 and 743-854. Participants were mostly white British and included more females than males, and it was suggested by the authors that clonal diversity may have been underestimated. Conclusions about previously exposed vaccinees were limited because only six AZD1222 recipients were SARS-CoV-2 seropositive at baseline. In the small 56-69-year group, the increase in depth fell short of significance, most likely because of low power. Epitopes outside the regions mutated in the B.1.351 and B.1.1.7 variants were reportedly recognized by nearly half of the unique spike-specific TCRs. Because no day 14 peak-response samples were available, the repertoires could be characterized only after the peak T cell response. Spike-specific TCR breadth and depth rose significantly after two AZD1222 doses compared with day 0 and with MenACWY recipients.

The CDR3 contains 15 residues, cysteine and phenylalanine counted. Here the CDR3 DNA is all that survives: 45 bases in frame from base 1. Based on the germline V gene, the CDR1 and CDR2 sequences are MNHEY and SVGAGI. Between the V and J ends, shortened by 6 bases and 4 bases respectively, the junction contains 16 bases. The CDR3 regions of human TCRbeta chains were subjected to immunosequencing. The study's own analysis went as follows. TCRs in the repertoires were compared against a reference library of SARS-CoV-2-specific TCRs that had been generated with the MIRA antigen-specificity platform. Breadth was defined as the fraction of unique TCRs that were SARS-CoV-2-associated, and depth was defined as the fraction of total T cells that were SARS-CoV-2-associated. Using the MIRA data, each spike-specific TCR was assigned both to the spike region to which the TCR was reactive and to a CD4 or CD8 class. Log10-transformed breadth and depth values were compared by one-way ANOVA with Sidak's multiple comparisons tests. Imported from immuneACCESS, the table was reduced by TCRdb to in-frame sequences with V and J called. These copies leave out some clones; in studies compared against another copy, an unresolved V gene accounts for under half, and the cause of the remainder is not known. Clonal size and the V and J genes are those of that table, whereas D and trimming came from the DNA. The sample table records 55,000 to 70,000 clones; about three quarters of these occur just once. Around 10% of the sample is held by the ten biggest clonotypes.

What this sample's time point label stands for: baseline before first vaccination. Vaccinee samples were obtained from the UK trials COV001 and COV002, which included a single-blind randomized controlled phase 2/3 trial of AZD1222 (ChAdOx1 nCoV-19) in healthy adults. For TCRbeta chain sequencing, PBMC samples were collected from trial participants at day 0 and at day 28 after the second dose. This TCR derives from an adult in good health. This sequence uses TRBV6-5 and TRBJ1-5; no D gene is confidently identified. Specimen: peripheral blood, collected on day 0 of AZD1222 vaccination. The bases are TGTGCCAGCAGGGGGTCATTGGCAGAAAATCAGCCCCAGCATTTT. It encodes CASRGSLAENQPQHF.